This T cell receptor (beta chain) was documented in a study of T cells in Graves' hyperthyroidism and ophthalmopathy. PBMCs were collected from an approximately 9.5 ml volume of fresh peripheral blood. V dropped 3 bases and J dropped 2 bases, with 14 bases sitting between them. The CDR3 extends over 16 amino acids. Germline V gives CDR1 MGHRA, CDR2 YSYEKL. Authors of the study amplified TCR beta CDR3 regions from RNA transcripts. An initial round of RT-PCR targeting the TCR CDR3 relied on the HTBI primer set. TCRdb re-called the multiplex PCR reads through MiXCR, storing one row per CDR3 protein. The sample lists around 350,000 distinct CDR3 sequences; about a fifth were seen once. This clonotype showed up just a few times.

Specimen: blood. The TCR was taken from a woman under 30 with Graves' hyperthyroidism. The rearrangement uses TRBV4-1 and TRBJ1-5; possible D gene TRBD1, 5 bases. CDR3 coding DNA: TGCGCCAGCAGCCAGGGGCCTCAGAGGGGCAATCAGCCCCAGCATTTT. It specifies CASSQGPQRGNQPQHF.